The 3 T cell receptor beta chains reported below all come from one sample, sequenced in a study of vaccination effects on CD4 cells after COVID-19 (dated by TCRdb to 2022 to 2024). The library was generated by the immunoSEQ multiplex PCR assay. Held by TCRdb, this immuneACCESS table contains in-frame sequences only and omits some clones. Under half of the omission traces to an unresolved V gene where checked; the cause of the rest is unknown. The sample contains tens of thousands of clones, 55% to 75% of them found a single time. The top ten hold 9% of the sample. These TCRs' antigens remain unknown. The ViraFEST assay stimulated PBMC with viral peptide pools and then used TCR sequencing to identify antigen-specific CD4+ T cell clonotypes by expansion. After around ten days of culture, CD4+ T cells were isolated with the EasySep CD4+ T cell isolation kit. Participants received two doses of either the BNT162b2 or the mRNA-1273 mRNA SARS-CoV-2 vaccine.

This specimen consisted of CD4+ T cells from PBMCs cultured with HCoV-NL63 spike peptides, obtained after COVID-19 vaccination. The meaning of the sample's cell subset or site label: HCoV-NL63 spike overlapping peptide pool stimulation. These receptors were collected from a human donor who received a COVID-19 vaccine.

This chain joins TRBV5-4 and TRBJ2-1; 13 positions agree with TRBD2. CDR1 SGHNT and CDR2 YYREEE come from the germline V gene (reference sequence). The V gene end was trimmed by 4 bases and the J gene end by 7 bases; junction bases not matched to a gene: 8. CDR3 size: 16 residues. The CDR3 here is CASSGLLAGGGNEQFF. For the CDR3, the DNA is TGTGCCAGCAGCGGGCTACTAGCGGGAGGGGGTAATGAGCAGTTCTTC.

This clone was seen more than once but under ten times. The chain joins TRBV18 to TRBJ2-1; weak D call: TRBD1 (6 bases). This CDR3 spans 16 amino acids. Trimming took off 1 base at V and 5 bases at J, with 15 bases between the two ends. Germline V gene lookup returns CDR1 KGHSH and CDR2 LQKENI. The CDR3 region has the DNA TGTGCCAGCTCACCACGGAGGATTTCAGGGGACAATGAGCAGTTCTTC. This codes for CASSPRRISGDNEQFF.

This chain links TRBV6-5 with TRBJ1-5; D not resolved. CDR1 MNHEY and CDR2 SVGAGI come from the germline V gene. The ends were cut back, 0 bases at V and 3 bases at J, with 12 bases in the middle. CDR3 size: 16 residues. The CDR3 DNA reads as TGTGCCAGCAGTTACTCGAAATCGGGTCACAATCAGCCCCAGCATTTT. It is translated as CASSYSKSGHNQPQHF.